The TCR beta chain under discussion was sequenced for a study of cytotoxic CD8 clonotypes in ibrutinib-treated CLL. Findings and caveats of the study: Clonotypes that were public were uncommon, and they contracted or stayed stable on treatment. Clonality (at baseline) was higher than in age-matched healthy donors and tracked circulating CD8+ T-cell counts.

Roughly 2 micrograms of genomic DNA came from cryopreserved PBMCs for TCR beta libraries. The data were produced by immunoSEQ multiplex PCR, yet TCRdb's version contains in-frame clones alone and is incomplete. The sample records a few hundred thousand clones, around 66% being singletons. Worth noting for this clone: As yet, its antigen is unknown.

Sequenced material: PBMCs, taken after 36 months of ibrutinib treatment. The sequence was collected from a human donor with chronic lymphocytic leukemia.

The CDR3 reads CASSLGGGVTEAFF. DNA for the CDR3: TGTGCCAGCAGCTTAGGCGGGGGTGTCACTGAAGCTTTCTTT. The V and J genes are TRBV7-6 and TRBJ1-1, with D perhaps TRBD1 (5 bases). CDR3 length: 14 residues. Trimming took 1 base from V and 4 from J, leaving 10 bases between them. Germline V gene lookup returns CDR1 SGHVS and CDR2 FNYEAQ. Drawing the rest from reference TRBV7-6 and TRBJ1-1, the complete variable domain is GAGVSQSPRYKVTKRGQDVALRCDPISGHVSLYWYRQALGQGPEFLTYFNYEAQQDKSGLPNDRFSAERPEGSISTLTIQRTEQRDSAMYRCASSLGGGVTEAFFGQGTRLTVV.